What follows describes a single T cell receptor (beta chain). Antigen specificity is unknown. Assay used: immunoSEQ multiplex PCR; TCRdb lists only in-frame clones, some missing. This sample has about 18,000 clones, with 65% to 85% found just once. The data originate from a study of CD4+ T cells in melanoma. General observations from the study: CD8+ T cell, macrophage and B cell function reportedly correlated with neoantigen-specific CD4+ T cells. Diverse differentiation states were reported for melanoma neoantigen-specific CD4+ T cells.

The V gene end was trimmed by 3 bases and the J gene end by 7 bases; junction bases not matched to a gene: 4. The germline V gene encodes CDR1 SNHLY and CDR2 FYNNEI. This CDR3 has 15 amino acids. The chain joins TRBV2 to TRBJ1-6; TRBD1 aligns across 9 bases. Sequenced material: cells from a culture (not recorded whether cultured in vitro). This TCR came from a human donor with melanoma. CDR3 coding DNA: TGTGCCAGCAGTGAGTTAGGACAGGGGAATTCACCCCTCCACTTT. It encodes CASSELGQGNSPLHF.